The 25 T cell receptor beta chains presented below share a single source sample, sequenced in a study of a mutant IDH1 vaccine in newly diagnosed glioma. These receptors' antigens are unknown. Repertoires were generated with immunoSEQ multiplex PCR, while TCRdb's copy carries only in-frame clones and drops some. This table has some 51,000 clones, roughly 78% appearing once. Time point indicated: week 5, during vaccination. Vaccination used 300 ug of mutant IDH1 20-mer peptide per dose, with topical imiquimod. The sequencing used PBMCs, collected from a glioma patient whose treatment included an IDH1 peptide vaccine. These receptor sequences come from a woman in her forties with glioma.

V gene TRBV5-6 combines with J gene TRBJ1-2; D is perhaps TRBD1 (6 bases). Deletions cut 0 bases from V and 2 bases from J, with 8 bases between. Looked up from germline, CDR1 is SGHDT and CDR2 is YYEEEE. This CDR3 is built from 14 residues. CDR3 region: CASSLGTGNYGYTF. The DNA of the CDR3 is TGTGCCAGCAGCTTGGGTACAGGGAACTATGGCTACACCTTC.

This chain uses TRBV5-6 with TRBJ1-2, with 7 bases matching TRBD1. V was pared by 4 bases and J by 4 bases, with 13 bases of the junction left unmatched. Germline V gene sequence: CDR1 SGHDT, CDR2 YYEEEE. The CDR3 covers 16 residues. The CDR3 DNA is TGTGCCAGCAGCCTAAGGGGACAGCAAAAACTCTATGGCTACACCTTC. Protein sequence: CASSLRGQQKLYGYTF. The variable domain in full, completed from reference TRBV5-6 and TRBJ1-2, reads DAGVTQSPTHLIKTRGQQVTLRCSPKSGHDTVSWYQQALGQGPQFIFQYYEEEERQRGNFPDRFSGHQFPNYSSELNVNALLLGDSALYLCASSLRGQQKLYGYTFGSGTRLTVV.

This chain links TRBV11-2 with TRBJ1-6; D gene ambiguous. The CDR3 sequence is 15 residues long. Germline V gene sequence: CDR1 SGHAT, CDR2 FQNNGV. V lost 2 bases to trimming and J lost 7 bases, with 12 bases between them. CDR3 sequence (DNA): TGTGCCAGCAGCTTACAGGCTCCGGAGAATTCACCCCTCCACTTT. Its protein is CASSLQAPENSPLHF.

This clone came up a few times. This chain connects TRBV9 to TRBJ2-2; TRBD2 is a possible D gene (5 bases). The CDR3 loop spans 14 amino acids. CDR1 SGDLS and CDR2 YYNGEE come from the germline V gene. Between the trimmed V and J ends, which lost 3 bases and 2 bases, there was a span of 8 bases. The CDR3 bases are TGTGCCAGCAGCGCACGGACTAACACCGGGGAGCTGTTTTTT. It encodes CASSARTNTGELFF.

This clone has just a few counts. J is TRBJ1-1 and V is TRBV7-9; no reliable D call. Germline assignment: CDR1 SEHNR and CDR2 FQNEAQ (reference sequence). V lost 0 bases and J lost 1, with 9 bases in between. The CDR3 contains 15 residues. This CDR3 is CASSLAWTPNTEAFF. The CDR3 DNA is TGTGCCAGCAGCTTAGCCTGGACTCCGAACACTGAAGCTTTCTTT.

The chain links TRBV5-4 to TRBJ2-1; 13 nucleotides line up with TRBD2. The CDR3 spans 16 residues. Germline assignment: CDR1 SGHNT and CDR2 YYREEE (reference sequence). Germline trimming cut 4 bases from V and 7 bases from J; bases unmatched to any gene: 8. The CDR3, as DNA: TGTGCCAGCAGCGGGACACTAGCGGGGGGGCTAAATGAGCAGTTCTTC. It specifies CASSGTLAGGLNEQFF. Supplemented by reference TRBV5-4 and TRBJ2-1, the full variable domain reads ETGVTQSPTHLIKTRGQQVTLRCSSQSGHNTVSWYQQALGQGPQFIFQYYREEENGRGNFPPRFSGLQFPNYSSELNVNALELDDSALYLCASSGTLAGGLNEQFFGPGTRLTVL.

V usage is TRBV13 and J usage is TRBJ1-6, with D possibly matching TRBD1 (6 bases). V lost 5 bases to trimming and J lost 7 bases, with 15 bases between them. This CDR3 region has 15 residues. CDR1 is PRHDT, CDR2 FYEKMQ, per germline (reference sequence). CDR3 loop: CASSLGAGLNSPLHF. Written as DNA, the CDR3 is TGTGCCAGCAGCCTGGGGGCGGGCCTCAATTCACCCCTCCACTTT.

The chain is built from TRBV7-9 and TRBJ1-2, with 8 nucleotides matching TRBD1. Germline V lookup: CDR1 SEHNR, CDR2 FQNEAQ (reference sequence). The V gene end was trimmed by 6 bases and the J gene end by 4 bases; junction bases not matched to a gene: 13. The CDR3 totals 16 residues. CDR3 sequence: CASSNAQGALGYGYTF. CDR3 DNA: TGTGCCAGCAGTAATGCCCAGGGGGCCCTTGGCTATGGCTACACCTTC.

The gene calls are TRBV5-4 and TRBJ2-3, with TRBD2 identical over 9 bases. V was clipped by 4 bases and J by 0 bases; unmatched bases: 6. The germline V gene has CDR1 SGHNT and CDR2 YYREEE (reference sequence). The CDR3 is 16 amino acids. CDR3 protein: CASSRSLAGSTDTQYF. The CDR3 region has the DNA TGTGCCAGCAGCAGGTCTCTAGCGGGGAGCACAGATACGCAGTATTTT. Drawing the rest from reference TRBV5-4 and TRBJ2-3, the complete variable domain is ETGVTQSPTHLIKTRGQQVTLRCSSQSGHNTVSWYQQALGQGPQFIFQYYREEENGRGNFPPRFSGLQFPNYSSELNVNALELDDSALYLCASSRSLAGSTDTQYFGPGTRLTVL.

This clone was detected a few times. CDR3 region: CASSLGVDTQYF. Written as DNA, the CDR3 is TGTGCCAGCAGCTTAGGGGTAGATACGCAGTATTTT. V usage is TRBV11-2 and J usage is TRBJ2-3; D not resolved. The germline V gene has CDR1 SGHAT and CDR2 FQNNGV. CDR3 length: 12 amino acids. The V and J ends lost 1 base and 5 bases respectively, with 4 bases between them.

CDR3: CASSAGQGVSYEQYF. The CDR3 nucleotides are TGTGCCAGCAGCGCGGGACAGGGCGTTTCCTACGAGCAGTACTTC. The chain employs TRBV5-4 and TRBJ2-7, with TRBD1 matching 9 bases. The CDR3 loop spans 15 amino acids. The V segment lost 4 bases and the J segment 1 base; nucleotides outside the gene matches: 6. Germline lookup yields CDR1 SGHNT and CDR2 YYREEE (reference sequence).

The V and J genes are TRBV29-1 and TRBJ2-3; no firm D call. This CDR3 comprises 11 residues. The V end lost 4 bases, the J end lost 3 bases, and 5 bases lay between the germline ends. Germline V CDR1 and CDR2: SQVTM, ANQGSEA. CDR3 protein: CSVAPTDTQYF. DNA of the CDR3: TGCAGCGTTGCCCCTACAGATACGCAGTATTTT.

This chain joins TRBV7-9 and TRBJ1-6, with a weak D call TRBD1 (5 bases). Germline lookup yields CDR1 SEHNR and CDR2 FQNEAQ (reference sequence). The CDR3 loop spans 12 amino acids. Trimming stripped 3 bases from V and 11 bases from J, with 8 bases between. The CDR3 reads CASSLEGPPLHF. In DNA form, the CDR3 reads TGTGCCAGCAGCTTGGAGGGGCCACCCCTCCACTTT. The full variable domain, its missing parts supplied by reference TRBV7-9 and TRBJ1-6, is DTGVSQNPRHKITKRGQNVTFRCDPISEHNRLYWYRQTLGQGPEFLTYFQNEAQLEKSRLLSDRFSAERPKGSFSTLEIQRTEQGDSAMYLCASSLEGPPLHFGNGTRLTVT.

V gene TRBV5-1 combines with J gene TRBJ2-1; D tentatively fits TRBD1 or TRBD2 (5 bases each). CDR3 length: 14 amino acids. V was pared by 2 bases and J by 4 bases, with 10 bases between. Per the germline V gene, CDR1 is SGHRS and CDR2 is YFSETQ. The CDR3 bases are TGCGCCAGCAGCTTTGAGGGGCCATACAATGAGCAGTTCTTC. Protein sequence: CASSFEGPYNEQFF.

This chain links TRBV27 with TRBJ2-3; the match to TRBD2 covers 9 bases. Germline V CDR1 and CDR2: MNHEY, SMNVEV (reference sequence). V lost 7 bases, J lost 2 bases, and 13 bases stayed unmatched. The CDR3 has 17 amino acids. As DNA, the CDR3 is TGTGCCAGCACCACGTTAGCGGGGGCGGGACCCACAGATACGCAGTATTTT. The encoded protein is CASTTLAGAGPTDTQYF.

The V gene is TRBV5-1, the J gene TRBJ1-2, with a tentative D call TRBD1 (6 bases). V gave up 2 bases and J gave up 3 bases, with 26 bases separating them. Looked up from germline, CDR1 is SGHRS and CDR2 is YFSETQ. This CDR3 has 19 amino acids. CDR3 DNA: TGCGCCAGCAGCTTATCTCCTTTTAGGGGGGGACAACCTCACTATGGCTACACCTTC. This sequence encodes CASSLSPFRGGQPHYGYTF.

CDR3 sequence (DNA): TGTGCCAGCAGCCTTAGCGGGGGGGCGTTTCGCGAGACCCAGTACTTC. Translation gives CASSLSGGAFRETQYF. The chain uses TRBV7-2 and TRBJ2-5, with 11 bases lining up with TRBD2. Per the germline V gene, CDR1 is SGHTA and CDR2 is FQGNSA. The CDR3 runs to 16 residues. With V trimmed by 5 bases and J by 5 bases, 10 bases remained unmatched.

The chain has TRBV7-8 and TRBJ1-2; tentatively, D is TRBD1 (5 bases). V lost 2 bases and J 4 bases, leaving 11 bases between the germline ends. The CDR3 has 14 amino acids. CDR1 is SGHVS and CDR2 is FQNEAQ in the germline V gene. The CDR3 nucleotides are TGTGCCAGCAGCTTAAGTGGGGGTGGCTATGGCTACACCTTC. Residues: CASSLSGGGYGYTF.

The genes are TRBV7-3 and TRBJ2-3, with D perhaps matching TRBD2 (6 bases). The germline V gene has CDR1 SGHTA and CDR2 FQGTGA. Between the trimmed V and J ends, which lost 5 bases and 6 bases, there was a span of 18 bases. This CDR3 has 15 residues. In nucleotides, the CDR3 is TGTGCCAGCAGCCCGGGGGACTGGGGGGAGGATACGCAGTATTTT. Its translation: CASSPGDWGEDTQYF.

This chain links TRBV18 with TRBJ2-7; the match to TRBD1 covers 7 bases. V lost 6 bases, J lost 2 bases, and 7 bases stayed unmatched. Germline V gives CDR1 KGHSH, CDR2 LQKENI. This CDR3 region has 14 residues. The CDR3 region is CASSGTASTYEQYF. CDR3 bases: TGTGCCAGCTCCGGGACAGCCTCAACCTACGAGCAGTACTTC.

The rearrangement joins TRBV5-1 to TRBJ1-2; D uncertain. The germline gives CDR1 SGHRS, CDR2 YFSETQ. V gave up 1 base and J gave up 8 bases, with 12 bases separating them. The CDR3 sequence is 13 residues long. CDR3 sequence: CASSLRGGLGYTF. The DNA of the CDR3 is TGCGCCAGCAGCTTGAGAGGAGGGCTAGGCTACACCTTC.

V gene TRBV13 combines with J gene TRBJ1-4, with 9 positions matching TRBD1. Germline CDR1 PRHDT, CDR2 FYEKMQ (reference sequence). V was pared by 4 bases and J by 3 bases, with 3 bases of the junction left unmatched. This CDR3 region has 15 residues. Written as DNA, the CDR3 is TGTGCCAGCAGCTGGGGACAGGGTCCTAATGAAAAACTGTTTTTT. Amino acids: CASSWGQGPNEKLFF. The full variable domain, in which reference TRBV13 and TRBJ1-4 provide the parts outside the CDR3, is AAGVIQSPRHLIKEKRETATLKCYPIPRHDTVYWYQQGPGQDPQFLISFYEKMQSDKGSIPDRFSAQQFSDYHSELNMSSLELGDSALYFCASSWGQGPNEKLFFGSGTQLSVL.

The chain joins TRBV7-2 to TRBJ2-5; D gene unclear. Germline-derived CDR1 and CDR2 are SGHTA and FQGNSA. The CDR3 covers 11 residues. V lost 0 bases to trimming and J lost 10 bases, with 6 bases between them. In DNA form, the CDR3 reads TGTGCCAGCAGCTTAGCAGGCTACCAGTACTTC. Its protein is CASSLAGYQYF.

This chain connects TRBV6-4 to TRBJ1-2; the D is unclear. Trimming left V 2 bases short and J 4 bases short, with 5 bases between. Germline loops: CDR1 MRHNA, CDR2 SNTAGT. This CDR3 has 12 residues. For the CDR3, the DNA is TGTGCCAGCAGTGACGGGCCCTATGGCTACACCTTC. Translating it yields CASSDGPYGYTF.

The CDR3 is CASSLGRGTNQPQHF. Here the CDR3 DNA reads TGTGCCAGCAGTTTAGGCCGCGGGACCAATCAGCCCCAGCATTTT. The V gene is TRBV27, the J gene TRBJ1-5, with a possible D match to TRBD1 (5 bases). The CDR3 sequence is 15 residues long. Germline CDR1 MNHEY, CDR2 SMNVEV (reference sequence). The V end was cut by 2 bases, the J end by 3 bases, with 11 bases between.